This T cell receptor (beta chain) was sequenced during a study of T cell responses to AZD1222 COVID-19 vaccine. Profiling relied on immunoSEQ multiplex PCR, and the TCRdb table lists in-frame clones only, not all of them. Of more than 95,000 clones listed, around 89% were seen once; the top ten hold 7.5%. The V gene lost 2 bases and the J gene lost 6 bases, with 14 bases spanning the gap. Germline V lookup: CDR1 SGHRS, CDR2 YFSETQ. The CDR3 totals 15 residues. This sample comprised peripheral blood, obtained on day 0 of AZD1222 vaccination. The TCR comes from an adult in good health. This chain joins TRBV5-1 and TRBJ2-2; D tentatively fits TRBD1 or TRBD2 (5 bases each). This CDR3 is CASSFNYRGAGELFF. The CDR3 DNA reads as TGCGCCAGCAGCTTCAACTACCGAGGGGCCGGGGAGCTGTTTTTT. Full variable domain (remainder filled in from reference TRBV5-1 and TRBJ2-2): KAGVTQTPRYLIKTRGQQVTLSCSPISGHRSVSWYQQTPGQGLQFLFEYFSETQRNKGNFPGRFSGRQFSNSRSEMNVSTLELGDSALYLCASSFNYRGAGELFFGEGSRLTVL.